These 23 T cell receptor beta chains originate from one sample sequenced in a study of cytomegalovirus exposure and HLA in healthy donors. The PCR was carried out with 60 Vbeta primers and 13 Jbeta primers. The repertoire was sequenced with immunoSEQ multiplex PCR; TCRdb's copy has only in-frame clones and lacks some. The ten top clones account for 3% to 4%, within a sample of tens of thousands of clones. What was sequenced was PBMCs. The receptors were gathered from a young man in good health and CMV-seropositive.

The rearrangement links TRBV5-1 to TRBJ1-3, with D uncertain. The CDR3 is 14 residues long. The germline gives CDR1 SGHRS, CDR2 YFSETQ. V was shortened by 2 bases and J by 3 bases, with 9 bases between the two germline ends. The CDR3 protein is CASSFTGHGNTIYF. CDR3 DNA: TGCGCCAGCAGCTTTACTGGGCATGGAAACACCATATATTTT.

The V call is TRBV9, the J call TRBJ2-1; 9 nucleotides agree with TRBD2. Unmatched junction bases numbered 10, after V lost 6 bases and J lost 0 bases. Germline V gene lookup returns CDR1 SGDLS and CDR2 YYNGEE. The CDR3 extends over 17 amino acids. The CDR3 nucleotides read TGTGCCAGCACCGGGGGACTAGCTCTGAGCTCCTACAATGAGCAGTTCTTC. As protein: CASTGGLALSSYNEQFF.

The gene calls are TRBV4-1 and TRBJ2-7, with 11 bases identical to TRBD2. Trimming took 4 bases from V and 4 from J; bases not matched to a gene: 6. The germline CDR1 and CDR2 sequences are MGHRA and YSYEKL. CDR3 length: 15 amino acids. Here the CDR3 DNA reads TGCGCCAGCAGCCCCGGACTAGCGGGCGGTTACGAGCAGTACTTC. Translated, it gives CASSPGLAGGYEQYF.

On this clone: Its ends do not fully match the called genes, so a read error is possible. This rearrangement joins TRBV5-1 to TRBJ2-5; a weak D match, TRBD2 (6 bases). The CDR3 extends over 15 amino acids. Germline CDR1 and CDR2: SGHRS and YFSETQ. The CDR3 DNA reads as TGCGCCAGCAGTTTGGGACGCTCCGGAGGGGAGACCCAGTACTTC. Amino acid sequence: CASSLGRSGGETQYF.

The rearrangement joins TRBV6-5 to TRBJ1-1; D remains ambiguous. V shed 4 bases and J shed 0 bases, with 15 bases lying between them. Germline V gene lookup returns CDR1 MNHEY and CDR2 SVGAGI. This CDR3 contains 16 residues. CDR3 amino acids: CASSSSPTTVNTEAFF. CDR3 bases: TGTGCCAGCAGTTCCTCCCCGACTACAGTGAACACTGAAGCTTTCTTT.

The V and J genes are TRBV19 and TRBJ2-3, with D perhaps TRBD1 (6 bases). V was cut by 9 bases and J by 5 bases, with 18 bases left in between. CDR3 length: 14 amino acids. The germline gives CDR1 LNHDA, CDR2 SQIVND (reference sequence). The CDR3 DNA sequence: TGTGCCAGCAGCCTAGAGAGGGGGAGAGATACGCAGTATTTT. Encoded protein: CASSLERGRDTQYF.

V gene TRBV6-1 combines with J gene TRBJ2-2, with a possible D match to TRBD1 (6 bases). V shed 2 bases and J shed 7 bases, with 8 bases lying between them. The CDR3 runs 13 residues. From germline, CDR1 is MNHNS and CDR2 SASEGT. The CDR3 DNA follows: TGTGCCAGCAGTGAACAGGGGATCGGGGAGCTGTTTTTT. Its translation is CASSEQGIGELFF.

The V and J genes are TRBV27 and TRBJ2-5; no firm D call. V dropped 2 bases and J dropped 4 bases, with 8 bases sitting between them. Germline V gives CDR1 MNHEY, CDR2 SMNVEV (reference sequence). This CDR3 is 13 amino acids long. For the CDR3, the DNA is TGTGCCAGCAGTTTACGGGTGGGAGAGACCCAGTACTTC. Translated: CASSLRVGETQYF.

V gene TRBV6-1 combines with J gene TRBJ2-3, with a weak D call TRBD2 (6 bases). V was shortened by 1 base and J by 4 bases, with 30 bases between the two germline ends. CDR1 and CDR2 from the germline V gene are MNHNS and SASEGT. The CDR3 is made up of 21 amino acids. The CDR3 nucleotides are TGTGCCAGCAGTGAAGGATTTAGCGGCGGGGAGCCCATTAGGGGAGCAGATACGCAGTATTTT. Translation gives CASSEGFSGGEPIRGADTQYF.

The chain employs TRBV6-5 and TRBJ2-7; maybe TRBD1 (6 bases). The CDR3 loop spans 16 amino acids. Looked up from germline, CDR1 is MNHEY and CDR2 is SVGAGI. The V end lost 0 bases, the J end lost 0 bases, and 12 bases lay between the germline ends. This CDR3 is CASSYSSGHSSYEQYF. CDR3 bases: TGTGCCAGCAGTTACTCCTCGGGACACAGCTCCTACGAGCAGTACTTC.

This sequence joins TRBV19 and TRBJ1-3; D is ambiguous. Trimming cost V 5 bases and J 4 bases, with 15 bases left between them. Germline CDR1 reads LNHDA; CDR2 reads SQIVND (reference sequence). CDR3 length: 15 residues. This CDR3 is CASSAYPVRGNTIYF. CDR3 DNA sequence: TGTGCCAGTAGTGCCTATCCGGTGAGAGGAAACACCATATATTTT.

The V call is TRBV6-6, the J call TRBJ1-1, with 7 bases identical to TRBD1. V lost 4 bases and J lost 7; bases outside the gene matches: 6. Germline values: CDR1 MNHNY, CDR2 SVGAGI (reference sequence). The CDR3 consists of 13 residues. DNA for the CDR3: TGTGCCAGCAGTTCCCGACAGGGAGGTGAAGCTTTCTTT. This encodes CASSSRQGGEAFF.

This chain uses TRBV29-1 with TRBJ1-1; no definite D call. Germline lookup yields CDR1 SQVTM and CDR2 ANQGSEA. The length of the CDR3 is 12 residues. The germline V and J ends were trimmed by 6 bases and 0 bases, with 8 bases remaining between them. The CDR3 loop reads CSVGKVNTEAFF. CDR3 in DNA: TGCAGCGTCGGGAAGGTGAACACTGAAGCTTTCTTT.

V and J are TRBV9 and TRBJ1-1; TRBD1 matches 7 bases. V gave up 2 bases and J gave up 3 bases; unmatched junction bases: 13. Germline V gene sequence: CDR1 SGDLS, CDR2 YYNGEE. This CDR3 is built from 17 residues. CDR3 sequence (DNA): TGTGCCAGCAGCGTGCCCCGGGACAGAAGGGGGTACACTGAAGCTTTCTTT. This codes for CASSVPRDRRGYTEAFF.

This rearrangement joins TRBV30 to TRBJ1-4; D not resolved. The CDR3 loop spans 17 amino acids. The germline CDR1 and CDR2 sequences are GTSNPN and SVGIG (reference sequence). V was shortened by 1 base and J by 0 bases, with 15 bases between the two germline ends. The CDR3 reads CAWSALRDLATNEKLFF. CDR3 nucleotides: TGTGCCTGGAGTGCCCTTCGGGATCTTGCAACTAATGAAAAACTGTTTTTT.

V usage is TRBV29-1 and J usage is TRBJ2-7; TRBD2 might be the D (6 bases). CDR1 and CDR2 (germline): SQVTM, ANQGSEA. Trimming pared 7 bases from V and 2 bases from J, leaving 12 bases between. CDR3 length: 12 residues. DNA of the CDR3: TGCAGCGGTCGGGGGTCCGCCTACGAGCAGTACTTC. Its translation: CSGRGSAYEQYF.

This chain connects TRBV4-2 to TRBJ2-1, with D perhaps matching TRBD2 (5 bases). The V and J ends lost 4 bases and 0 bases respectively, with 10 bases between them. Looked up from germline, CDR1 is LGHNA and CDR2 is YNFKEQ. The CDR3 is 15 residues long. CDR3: CASSPEESSYNEQFF. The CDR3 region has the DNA TGTGCCAGCAGCCCGGAGGAGAGCTCCTACAATGAGCAGTTCTTC.

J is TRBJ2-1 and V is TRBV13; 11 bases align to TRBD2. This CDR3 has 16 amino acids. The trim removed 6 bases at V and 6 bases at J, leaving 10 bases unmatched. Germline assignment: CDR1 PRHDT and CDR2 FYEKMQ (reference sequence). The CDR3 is CASSPGLAEGFNEQFF. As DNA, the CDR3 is TGTGCCAGCAGTCCGGGACTAGCGGAGGGGTTCAATGAGCAGTTCTTC. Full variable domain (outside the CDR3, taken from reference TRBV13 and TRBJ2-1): AAGVIQSPRHLIKEKRETATLKCYPIPRHDTVYWYQQGPGQDPQFLISFYEKMQSDKGSIPDRFSAQQFSDYHSELNMSSLELGDSALYFCASSPGLAEGFNEQFFGPGTRLTVL.

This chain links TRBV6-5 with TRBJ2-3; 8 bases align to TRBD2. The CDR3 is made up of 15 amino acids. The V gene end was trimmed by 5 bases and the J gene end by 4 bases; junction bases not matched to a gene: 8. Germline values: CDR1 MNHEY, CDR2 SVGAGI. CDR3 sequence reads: CASSPQAGGADTQYF. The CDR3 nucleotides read TGTGCCAGCAGTCCCCAGGCGGGAGGAGCAGATACGCAGTATTTT.

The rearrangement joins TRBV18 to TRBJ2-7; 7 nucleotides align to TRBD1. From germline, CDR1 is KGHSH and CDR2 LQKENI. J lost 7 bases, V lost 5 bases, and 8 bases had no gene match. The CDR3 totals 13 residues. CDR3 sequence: CASSRTGSSEQYF. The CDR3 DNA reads TGTGCCAGCTCAAGGACAGGATCGAGTGAGCAGTACTTC. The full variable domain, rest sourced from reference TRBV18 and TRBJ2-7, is NAGVMQNPRHLVRRRGQEARLRCSPMKGHSHVYWYRQLPEEGLKFMVYLQKENIIDESGMPKERFSAEFPKEGPSILRIQQVVRGDSAAYFCASSRTGSSEQYFGPGTRLTVT.

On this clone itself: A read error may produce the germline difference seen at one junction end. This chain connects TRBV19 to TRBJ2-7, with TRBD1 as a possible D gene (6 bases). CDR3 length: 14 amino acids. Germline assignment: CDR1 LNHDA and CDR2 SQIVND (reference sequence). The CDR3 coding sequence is TGTGTCAGTAGTATAGTACAGGGCGCCTACGAGCAGTACTTC. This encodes CVSSIVQGAYEQYF.

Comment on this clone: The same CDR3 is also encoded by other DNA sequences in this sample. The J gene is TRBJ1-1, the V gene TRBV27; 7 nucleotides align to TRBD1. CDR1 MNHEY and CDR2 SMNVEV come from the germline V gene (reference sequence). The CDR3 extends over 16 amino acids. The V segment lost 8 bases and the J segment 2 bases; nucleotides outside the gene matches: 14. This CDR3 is CASYNTGDLLNTEAFF. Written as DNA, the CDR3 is TGTGCCAGCTACAACACAGGGGACCTTTTAAACACTGAAGCTTTCTTT.

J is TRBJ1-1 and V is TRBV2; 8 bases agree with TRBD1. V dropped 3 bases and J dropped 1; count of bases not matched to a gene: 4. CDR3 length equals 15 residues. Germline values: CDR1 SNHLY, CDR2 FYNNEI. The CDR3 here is CASSDLGQENTEAFF. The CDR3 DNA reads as TGTGCCAGCAGTGATCTGGGACAGGAGAACACTGAAGCTTTCTTT.